The entry below gives a single TCR beta chain sequence along with its context. Here immunoSEQ multiplex PCR was the method, and the copy in TCRdb shows in-frame clones only, minus some. The sample holds approximately 70,000 clones, 83% seen once. This specimen comes from a study of control samples from healthy donors and cancer patients. This CDR3 spans 13 amino acids. V was trimmed by 5 bases and J by 5 bases, leaving 12 bases between them. Germline V gene data show CDR1 as LGHNA and CDR2 as YSLEER. The sequenced sample was blood. The chain carries TRBV4-3 and TRBJ1-1; D is unresolved. This clonotype was sampled from a man aged 60-69 years in good health. CDR3 amino acids: CASSSTVWTEAFF. The CDR3 nucleotides read TGCGCCAGCAGCTCAACGGTGTGGACTGAAGCTTTCTTT.